This T cell receptor (beta chain) was retrieved from a study of blood T cell repertoires in COVID-19. Study summary: COVID-19 samples, acute and convalescent, were from the United States, Italy and Spain. T cells, B-cell-depleted T cells, or PBMCs supplied cDNA or gDNA.

This CDR3 spans 15 amino acids. V dropped 10 bases and J dropped 2 bases, with 19 bases sitting between them. In germline, CDR1 is MNHEY, CDR2 SVGAGI. Produced via immunoSEQ multiplex PCR; TCRdb's table is partial and in-frame only. The sample yields approximately 90,000 clones, about 74% seen once. Input material: peripheral blood. The rearrangement joins TRBV6-5 to TRBJ2-3; TRBD2 might be the D (6 bases). The clonotype comes from a human donor in a cohort sampled during active COVID-19. For the CDR3, the DNA is TGTGCCACCCGGCGGGATCCCGCCTTCACAGATACGCAGTATTTT. Its translation: CATRRDPAFTDTQYF.